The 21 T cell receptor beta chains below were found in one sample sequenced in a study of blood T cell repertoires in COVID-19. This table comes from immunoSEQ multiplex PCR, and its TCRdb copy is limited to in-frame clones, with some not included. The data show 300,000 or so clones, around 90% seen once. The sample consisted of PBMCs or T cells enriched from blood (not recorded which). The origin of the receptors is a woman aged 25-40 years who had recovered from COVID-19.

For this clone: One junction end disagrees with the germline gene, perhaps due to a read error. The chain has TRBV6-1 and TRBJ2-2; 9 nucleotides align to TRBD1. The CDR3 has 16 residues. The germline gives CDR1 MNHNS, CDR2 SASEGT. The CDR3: CASSALTGGNAGELFF. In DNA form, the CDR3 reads TGTGCCAGCAGTGCATTGACAGGGGGGAACGCCGGGGAGCTGTTTTTT.

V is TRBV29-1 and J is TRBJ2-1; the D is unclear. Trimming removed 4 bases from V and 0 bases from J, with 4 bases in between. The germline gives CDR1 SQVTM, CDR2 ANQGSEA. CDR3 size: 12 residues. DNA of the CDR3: TGCAGCGTTGGGCCCTCCTACAATGAGCAGTTCTTC. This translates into CSVGPSYNEQFF.

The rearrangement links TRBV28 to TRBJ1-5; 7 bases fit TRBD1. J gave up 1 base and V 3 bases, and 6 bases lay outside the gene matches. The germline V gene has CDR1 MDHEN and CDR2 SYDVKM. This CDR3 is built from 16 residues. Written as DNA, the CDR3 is TGTGCCAGCAGTTTCTCCCCGGGACAGAGCAATCAGCCCCAGCATTTT. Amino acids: CASSFSPGQSNQPQHF.

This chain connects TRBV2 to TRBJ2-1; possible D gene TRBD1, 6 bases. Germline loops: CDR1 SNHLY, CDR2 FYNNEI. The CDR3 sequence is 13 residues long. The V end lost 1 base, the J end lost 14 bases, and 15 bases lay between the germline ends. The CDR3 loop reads CASSEGRAGDKFF. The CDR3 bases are TGTGCCAGCAGTGAAGGTCGGGCAGGGGACAAGTTCTTC.

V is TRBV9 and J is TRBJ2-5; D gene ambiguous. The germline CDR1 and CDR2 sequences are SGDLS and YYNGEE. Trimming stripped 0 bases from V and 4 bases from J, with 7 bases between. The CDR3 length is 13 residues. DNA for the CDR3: TGTGCCAGCAGCGTAGTTAGTGGAGAGACCCAGTACTTC. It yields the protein CASSVVSGETQYF.

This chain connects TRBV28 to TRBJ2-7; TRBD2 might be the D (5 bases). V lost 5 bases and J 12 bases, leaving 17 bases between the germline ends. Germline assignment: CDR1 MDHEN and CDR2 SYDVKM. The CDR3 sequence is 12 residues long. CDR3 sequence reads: CASSPDGLVRYF. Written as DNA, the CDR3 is TGTGCCAGCAGTCCGGACGGACTGGTTCGGTACTTC.

The CDR3 loop is CASSLGPATDTQYF. In DNA form, the CDR3 reads TGTGCCAGCAGTTTGGGGCCCGCCACAGATACGCAGTATTTT. This chain connects TRBV27 to TRBJ2-3; D may be TRBD1 (5 bases). Trimming took 3 bases from V and 2 from J, leaving 9 bases between them. This CDR3 is 14 amino acids long. Germline CDR1 reads MNHEY; CDR2 reads SMNVEV (reference sequence).

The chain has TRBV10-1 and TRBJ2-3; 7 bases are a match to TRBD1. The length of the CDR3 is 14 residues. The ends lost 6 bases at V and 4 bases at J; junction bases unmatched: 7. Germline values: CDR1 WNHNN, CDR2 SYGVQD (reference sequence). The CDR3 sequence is CASSTAQGADTQYF. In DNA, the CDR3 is TGCGCCAGCAGCACAGCGCAGGGGGCAGATACGCAGTATTTT.

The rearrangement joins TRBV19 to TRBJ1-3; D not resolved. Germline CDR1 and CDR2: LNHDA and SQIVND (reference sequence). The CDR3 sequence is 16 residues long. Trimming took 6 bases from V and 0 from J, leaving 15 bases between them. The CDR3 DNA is TGTGCCAGTAGCCCCGTACATACAAGCTCTGGAAACACCATATATTTT. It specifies CASSPVHTSSGNTIYF.

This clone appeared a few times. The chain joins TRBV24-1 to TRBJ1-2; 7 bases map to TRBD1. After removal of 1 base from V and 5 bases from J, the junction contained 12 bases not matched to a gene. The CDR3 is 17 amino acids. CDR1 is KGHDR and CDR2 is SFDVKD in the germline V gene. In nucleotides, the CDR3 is TGTGCCACCAGTGATTTATCCGATCCGGACAGGCTGTATGGCTACACCTTC. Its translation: CATSDLSDPDRLYGYTF.

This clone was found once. The CDR3 sequence: CASRGAGTASPLHF. The CDR3 DNA reads as TGCGCCAGCAGGGGCGCGGGAACGGCCTCACCCCTCCACTTT. The rearrangement uses TRBV4-1 and TRBJ1-6, with no clear D. The germline V gene encodes CDR1 MGHRA and CDR2 YSYEKL. The CDR3 spans 14 residues. V lost 6 bases and J lost 10, with 16 bases in between.

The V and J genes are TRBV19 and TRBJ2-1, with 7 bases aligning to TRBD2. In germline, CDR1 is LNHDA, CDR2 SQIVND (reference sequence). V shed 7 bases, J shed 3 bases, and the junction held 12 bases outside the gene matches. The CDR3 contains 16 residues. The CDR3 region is CASNSGGSGIYNEQFF. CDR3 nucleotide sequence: TGTGCCAGTAACTCGGGAGGCTCGGGGATCTACAATGAGCAGTTCTTC.

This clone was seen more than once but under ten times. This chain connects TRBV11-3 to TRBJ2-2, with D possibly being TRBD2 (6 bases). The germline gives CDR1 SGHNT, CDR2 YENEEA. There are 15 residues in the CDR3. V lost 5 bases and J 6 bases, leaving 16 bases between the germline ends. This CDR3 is CASSPETSQAGELFF. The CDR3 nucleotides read TGTGCCAGCAGCCCAGAGACTAGTCAAGCCGGGGAGCTGTTTTTT.

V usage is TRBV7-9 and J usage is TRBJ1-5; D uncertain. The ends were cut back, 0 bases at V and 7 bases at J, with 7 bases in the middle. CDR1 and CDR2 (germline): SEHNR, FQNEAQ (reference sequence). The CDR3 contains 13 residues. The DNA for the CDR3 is TGTGCCAGCAGCTTAGCCGGGGAACAGCCCCAGCATTTT. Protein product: CASSLAGEQPQHF.

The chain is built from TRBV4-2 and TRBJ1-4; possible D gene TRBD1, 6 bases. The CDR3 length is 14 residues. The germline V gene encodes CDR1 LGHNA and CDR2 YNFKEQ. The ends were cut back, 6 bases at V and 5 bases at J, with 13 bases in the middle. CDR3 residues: CASSTGHTNEKLFF. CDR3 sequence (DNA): TGTGCCAGCAGTACGGGACACACAAATGAAAAACTGTTTTTT.

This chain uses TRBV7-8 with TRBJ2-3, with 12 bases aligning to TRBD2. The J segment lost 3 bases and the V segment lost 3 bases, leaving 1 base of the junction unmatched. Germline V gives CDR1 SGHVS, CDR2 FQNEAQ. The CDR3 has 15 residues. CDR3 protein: CASSFTSGRTDTQYF. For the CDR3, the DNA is TGTGCCAGCAGCTTCACTAGCGGGAGGACAGATACGCAGTATTTT.

CDR3 protein: CARIRGIGETQYF. The CDR3 region has the DNA TGTGCCAGAATCAGGGGCATCGGGGAGACCCAGTACTTC. The chain recombines TRBV19 with TRBJ2-5; possibly TRBD1 for D (6 bases). The CDR3 sequence is 13 residues long. Germline CDR1 LNHDA, CDR2 SQIVND (reference sequence). V lost 9 bases and J lost 5, with 16 bases in between.

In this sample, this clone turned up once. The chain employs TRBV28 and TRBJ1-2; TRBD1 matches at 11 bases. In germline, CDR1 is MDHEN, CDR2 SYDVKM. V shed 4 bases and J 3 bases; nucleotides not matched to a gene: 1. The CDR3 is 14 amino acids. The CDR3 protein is CASSSGQGDYGYTF. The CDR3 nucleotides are TGTGCCAGCAGTTCGGGACAGGGGGACTATGGCTACACCTTC.

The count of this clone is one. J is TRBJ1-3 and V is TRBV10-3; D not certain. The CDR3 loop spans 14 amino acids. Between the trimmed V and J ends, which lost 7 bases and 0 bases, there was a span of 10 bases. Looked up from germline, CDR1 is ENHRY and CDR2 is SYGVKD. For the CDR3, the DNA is TGTGCCATCAATCGCGGTAACTCTGGAAACACCATATATTTT. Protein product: CAINRGNSGNTIYF.

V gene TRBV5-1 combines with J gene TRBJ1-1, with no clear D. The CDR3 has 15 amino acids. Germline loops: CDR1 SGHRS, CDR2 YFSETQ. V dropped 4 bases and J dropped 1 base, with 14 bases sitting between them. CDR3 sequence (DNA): TGCGCCAGCAGCCCCGAAGCAGGTCAGAACACTGAAGCTTTCTTT. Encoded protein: CASSPEAGQNTEAFF.

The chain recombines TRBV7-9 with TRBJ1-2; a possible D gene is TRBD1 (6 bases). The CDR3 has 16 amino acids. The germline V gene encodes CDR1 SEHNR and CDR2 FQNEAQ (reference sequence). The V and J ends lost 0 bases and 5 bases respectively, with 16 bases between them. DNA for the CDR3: TGTGCCAGCAGCTTAGCGTCCCTAGGGGGGGTATATGGCTACACCTTC. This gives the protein CASSLASLGGVYGYTF.